Each of the 29 T cell receptor beta chains below was sequenced from the same sample in a study of T cells after yellow fever vaccination. In TCRdb, the 5' RACE reads were re-called with MiXCR into one record per CDR3 protein. The repertoire holds about 330,000 distinct CDR3 sequences, with around 7% as singletons. The specimen comprised PBMCs, sampled roughly 45 days after the first yellow fever vaccination. These receptor sequences come from a man aged 18 to 29 who received the YFV17D yellow fever vaccine.

This clonotype was counted a few times. The chain joins TRBV7-9 to TRBJ1-1; no clear D gene. The germline gives CDR1 SEHNR, CDR2 FQNEAQ (reference sequence). The CDR3 sequence is 13 residues long. V was pared by 5 bases and J by 5 bases, with 12 bases between. The CDR3 reads CASSPGESTEAFF. In DNA form, the CDR3 reads TGTGCCAGCAGCCCGGGAGAATCAACTGAAGCTTTCTTT.

This clonotype was observed at least ten times. The rearrangement uses TRBV5-1 and TRBJ1-1; TRBD1 is a possible D gene (5 bases). CDR3 size: 15 residues. V gave up 2 bases and J gave up 0 bases, with 11 bases separating them. Germline V gene sequence: CDR1 SGHRS, CDR2 YFSETQ. In DNA, the CDR3 is TGCGCCAGCAGCTTACCCGGGGCCATGAACACTGAAGCTTTCTTT. Residues: CASSLPGAMNTEAFF.

In this sample, this clonotype turned up a few times. The rearrangement joins TRBV19 to TRBJ2-3; 8 bases map to TRBD2. The germline CDR1 and CDR2 sequences are LNHDA and SQIVND (reference sequence). The CDR3 has 16 residues. After removal of 8 bases from V and 4 bases from J, the junction contained 14 bases not matched to a gene. The CDR3 protein is CASWAGGPNSSDTQYF. The DNA of the CDR3 is TGTGCCAGTTGGGCGGGGGGACCAAACTCTTCAGATACGCAGTATTTT.

This clonotype was seen only a few times. The chain combines TRBV15 with TRBJ2-2; D is perhaps TRBD1 (5 bases). CDR3 length equals 14 residues. With 3 bases removed from V and 5 bases from J, the gap between germline ends came to 10 bases. Per germline, CDR1 LNHNV and CDR2 YYDKDF (reference sequence). The CDR3 reads CATSRNQGTGELFF. CDR3 sequence (DNA): TGTGCCACCAGCAGGAATCAGGGTACCGGGGAGCTGTTTTTT.

This clonotype has at least ten counts. The chain combines TRBV12-3 or TRBV12-4 with TRBJ2-5; D gene uncertain. CDR3 length: 11 residues. Between the trimmed V and J ends, which lost 6 bases and 4 bases, there was a span of 6 bases. The CDR3 DNA follows: TGTGCCAGCAGGATTGGAGAGACCCAGTACTTC. It codes for CASRIGETQYF.

This clonotype has only one observation. This chain joins TRBV3-1 and TRBJ2-5; 12 nucleotides align to TRBD2. CDR3 size: 15 residues. Unmatched junction bases numbered 8, after V lost 7 bases and J lost 5 bases. CDR1 and CDR2 (germline): LGHDT, YNNKEL (reference sequence). The CDR3 DNA sequence: TGTGCCAGCACCGGGATGCTAGCGGGGGGGGAGACCCAGTACTTC. Translated: CASTGMLAGGETQYF.

This chain connects TRBV11-2 to TRBJ2-5; 11 bases align to TRBD2. The CDR3 totals 16 residues. The J segment lost 1 base and the V segment lost 1 base, leaving 2 bases of the junction unmatched. Looked up from germline, CDR1 is SGHAT and CDR2 is FQNNGV. The CDR3 DNA follows: TGTGCCAGCAGCTTAGGGACTAGCGGGTCCCAAGAGACCCAGTACTTC. Its translation is CASSLGTSGSQETQYF.

This clonotype occurred many times. The junction shows a germline mismatch at one end, possibly a read error. This sequence joins TRBV7-7 and TRBJ2-1, with a possible D match to TRBD1 (6 bases). Per germline, CDR1 SSHAT and CDR2 FNYEAQ (reference sequence). This CDR3 contains 13 residues. In DNA form, the CDR3 reads TGTGCTAGCAGCCAGGACAGCTACAATGAGCAGTTCTTC. Its translation: CASSQDSYNEQFF.

This clonotype has more than one count but fewer than ten. V gene TRBV18 combines with J gene TRBJ2-3; D is uncertain. Trimming took 1 base from V and 9 from J, leaving 20 bases between them. The CDR3 consists of 16 residues. The germline V gene has CDR1 KGHSH and CDR2 LQKENI. This CDR3 is CASSPLTGSVSSTQYF. CDR3 sequence (DNA): TGTGCCAGCTCACCACTGACTGGGTCTGTGTCCAGCACGCAGTATTTT.

The sample holds a few counts of this clonotype. The chain employs TRBV7-2 and TRBJ2-6; D uncertain. The V gene lost 1 base and the J gene lost 8 bases, with 12 bases spanning the gap. Germline V gene lookup returns CDR1 SGHTA and CDR2 FQGNSA. The CDR3 is 15 residues long. CDR3 in amino acids: CASSLGRVETNVLTF. CDR3 coding DNA: TGTGCCAGCAGCTTAGGTAGGGTAGAGACCAACGTCCTGACTTTC.

The rearrangement uses TRBV6-1 and TRBJ2-5; 7 bases are a match to TRBD2. Germline trimming cut 6 bases from V and 3 bases from J; bases unmatched to any gene: 10. The CDR3 is 15 amino acids. Germline values: CDR1 MNHNS, CDR2 SASEGT. The CDR3 spells CASRTSFSLEETQYF. Here the CDR3 DNA reads TGTGCCAGCAGGACTAGCTTTAGTCTTGAAGAGACCCAGTACTTC.

The chain recombines TRBV6-5 with TRBJ2-3, with 8 nucleotides matching TRBD2. CDR1 MNHEY and CDR2 SVGAGI come from the germline V gene. CDR3 length: 17 amino acids. V shed 0 bases, J shed 3 bases, and the junction held 8 bases outside the gene matches. CDR3 coding DNA: TGTGCCAGCAGTTACTCGTCGGCGGGGGGTAGTACAGATACGCAGTATTTT. Its protein is CASSYSSAGGSTDTQYF.

The table lists this clonotype with many counts. This chain's CDR3 is CASRHTGLHFGEQFF. Written as DNA, the CDR3 is TGTGCCAGCCGGCACACGGGACTCCACTTCGGTGAGCAGTTCTTC. J is TRBJ2-1 and V is TRBV6-2 or TRBV6-3; weak D call: TRBD2 (6 bases). The CDR3 extends over 15 amino acids. V was shortened by 8 bases and J by 9 bases, with 23 bases between the two germline ends. Looked up from germline, CDR1 is MNHEY and CDR2 is SVGEGT.

The CDR3 nucleotides read TGTGCCAGCAGTTTGTTACAGGGACTGTTTCTGGGGGGGCACGACAATGAGCAGTACTTC. It is translated as CASSLLQGLFLGGHDNEQYF. The gene calls are TRBV27 and TRBJ2-1; perhaps TRBD2 as D (7 bases). The J call may be mistaken, given a closer DNA end match to TRBJ2-7. CDR1 MNHEY and CDR2 SMNVEV come from the germline V gene (reference sequence). The CDR3 is 20 residues long.

This clonotype was detected a few times. The chain has TRBV6-5 and TRBJ2-7; D is possibly TRBD1 (6 bases). The CDR3 consists of 13 residues. Trimming cost V 4 bases and J 3 bases, with 10 bases left between them. Per germline, CDR1 MNHEY and CDR2 SVGAGI. CDR3 protein: CASSLDRLYEQYV. CDR3 coding DNA: TGTGCCAGCAGTTTGGACAGACTCTACGAGCAGTACGTC.

This clonotype was detected a few times. The chain uses TRBV20-1 and TRBJ2-1, with 12 bases identical to TRBD1. Germline V gene lookup returns CDR1 DFQATT and CDR2 SNEGSKA (reference sequence). Losses at the gene ends were 6 bases for V and 4 bases for J; bases not matched to a gene: 4. The CDR3 length is 14 residues. CDR3 coding DNA: TGCAGTGCCGGGACAGGGGGCCGTTACAATGAGCAGTTCTTC. The encoded protein is CSAGTGGRYNEQFF.

This clonotype appeared a few times. This sequence joins TRBV12-3 or TRBV12-4 and TRBJ1-4, with D maybe TRBD1 (5 bases). The V and J ends lost 6 bases and 3 bases respectively, with 14 bases between them. CDR3 length: 15 residues. CDR3 in DNA: TGTGCCAGCAGCGGGTCGGGGCGTCCTAATGAAAAACTGTTTTTT. Its translation is CASSGSGRPNEKLFF.

The chain employs TRBV4-1 and TRBJ2-5; D unclear. The CDR3 contains 16 residues. Germline V gene lookup returns CDR1 MGHRA and CDR2 YSYEKL. V lost 0 bases and J lost 4, with 15 bases in between. CDR3 residues: CASSQDRSKTRETQYF. DNA of the CDR3: TGCGCCAGCAGCCAAGATCGGTCTAAAACCCGAGAGACCCAGTACTTC.

V is TRBV28 and J is TRBJ2-1, with 9 bases identical to TRBD2. Germline V gives CDR1 MDHEN, CDR2 SYDVKM. The CDR3 totals 16 residues. V lost 7 bases to trimming and J lost 1 base; unmatched junction nucleotides: 8. CDR3 loop: CASKGASGNSYNEQFF. CDR3 coding DNA: TGTGCCAGCAAGGGGGCTAGCGGGAATTCCTACAATGAGCAGTTCTTC.

The V and J genes are TRBV6-1 and TRBJ2-1; weak D call: TRBD2 (5 bases). Germline V lookup: CDR1 MNHNS, CDR2 SASEGT. The germline V and J ends were trimmed by 4 bases and 6 bases, with 10 bases remaining between them. There are 13 residues in the CDR3. The CDR3 coding sequence is TGTGCCAGCAGTGCCTCGGGGTTCAATGAGCAGTTCTTC. Protein: CASSASGFNEQFF.

V and J are TRBV7-7 and TRBJ2-7; no clear D gene. Germline V gene lookup returns CDR1 SSHAT and CDR2 FNYEAQ (reference sequence). The CDR3 is 17 amino acids. CDR3 protein: CASSSHPGRISSYEQYV. CDR3 nucleotides: TGTGCTAGCAGCTCCCATCCTGGGCGGATTAGCTCCTACGAGCAGTACGTC.

The chain joins TRBV19 to TRBJ2-7; the D gene could be TRBD1 or TRBD2 (5 bases each). CDR3 size: 14 residues. Trimming took 6 bases from V and 2 from J, leaving 14 bases between them. Germline CDR1 LNHDA, CDR2 SQIVND (reference sequence). This chain's CDR3 is CASSSARGPYEQYF. In DNA form, the CDR3 reads TGTGCCAGTAGCTCGGCCCGGGGACCCTACGAGCAGTACTTC.

The chain joins TRBV12-3 or TRBV12-4 to TRBJ2-1; 8 bases agree with TRBD1. This CDR3 spans 14 amino acids. The V segment lost 2 bases and the J segment 8 bases; nucleotides outside the gene matches: 5. CDR3 sequence reads: CASSLNRGFDEQFF. The DNA for the CDR3 is TGTGCCAGCAGTTTAAACAGGGGGTTCGATGAGCAGTTCTTC.

This clonotype was picked up many times. The V call is TRBV7-7, the J call TRBJ1-3; no definite D call. V was trimmed by 6 bases and J by 1 base, leaving 7 bases between them. The germline V gene has CDR1 SSHAT and CDR2 FNYEAQ (reference sequence). The CDR3 runs 13 residues. This CDR3 is CASSAGSGNTIYF. For the CDR3, the DNA is TGTGCCAGCAGTGCGGGGTCTGGAAACACCATATATTTT.

The CDR3 spells CASTLGIIYGYTF. The CDR3 region has the DNA TGTGCCAGCACCCTAGGGATTATCTATGGCTACACCTTC. V gene TRBV12-3 or TRBV12-4 combines with J gene TRBJ1-2, with D unclear. This CDR3 spans 13 amino acids. Trimming took 7 bases from V and 4 from J, leaving 13 bases between them.

The rearrangement uses TRBV6-2 or TRBV6-3 and TRBJ2-7; the D gene is possibly TRBD2 (6 bases). This CDR3 comprises 14 residues. Between the trimmed V and J ends, which lost 2 bases and 13 bases, there was a span of 21 bases. Germline lookup yields CDR1 MNHEY and CDR2 SVGEGT. The CDR3 loop reads CASSYPGGKGHPYV. The DNA for the CDR3 is TGTGCCAGCAGTTACCCTGGAGGGAAAGGGCATCCTTACGTC.

This clonotype has more than one count but fewer than ten. The V gene is TRBV5-1, the J gene TRBJ2-1, with TRBD2 matching 10 bases. The CDR3 runs to 15 residues. The V segment lost 2 bases and the J segment 5 bases; nucleotides outside the gene matches: 4. The V gene's germline CDR1 is SGHRS and CDR2 YFSETQ. The CDR3 here is CASSFTGTSDNEQFF. CDR3 in DNA: TGCGCCAGCAGCTTCACCGGGACTAGCGACAATGAGCAGTTCTTC.

The J gene is TRBJ2-5, the V gene TRBV30, with a possible D match to TRBD2 (6 bases). The V gene's germline CDR1 is GTSNPN and CDR2 SVGIG (reference sequence). The CDR3 runs to 12 residues. V lost 8 bases and J lost 5, with 15 bases in between. The CDR3 bases are TGTGCCGGGACGCTTGGGGGGGAGACCCAGTACTTC. This translates into CAGTLGGETQYF.

This clonotype has at least ten counts. This sequence joins TRBV5-4 and TRBJ2-2, with D perhaps TRBD2 (7 bases). The V gene's germline CDR1 is SGHNT and CDR2 YYREEE (reference sequence). V was clipped by 4 bases and J by 8 bases, with 18 bases between them. The CDR3 is 15 residues long. CDR3 DNA: TGTGCCAGCAGCGCCGGAGGGGGGGTCCGTGGGGAGCTGTTTTTT. Its translation is CASSAGGGVRGELFF.